The next 30 T cell receptor beta chains were all read from a single sample in a study of read filtering for tumor transcriptome and immune sequencing. From roughly 390 ng of RNA, a library with molecular barcoded alpha/delta and beta/gamma adaptors was made. TCRdb redid the calling of the reads with MiXCR, one entry per CDR3 protein. The sample includes about 90,000 distinct CDR3 sequences, roughly an eighth of them seen just once. Sequencing was done on a sample of a population of CD138-negative cells sorted from bone marrow. All receptors come from a donor at least 40 years old with multiple myeloma.

This clonotype has at least ten counts. The V and J genes are TRBV11-3 and TRBJ2-7, with 7 bases fitting TRBD1. Germline loops: CDR1 SGHNT, CDR2 YENEEA. V lost 6 bases, J lost 0 bases, and 8 bases stayed unmatched. The CDR3 is 15 amino acids. CDR3 amino acids: CASRLTGQDSYEQYF. The CDR3 nucleotides read TGTGCCAGCAGATTAACCGGACAGGACTCCTACGAGCAGTACTTC.

In this sample, this clonotype turned up many times. The chain recombines TRBV20-1 with TRBJ2-2, with TRBD2 matching 9 bases. The V gene's germline CDR1 is DFQATT and CDR2 SNEGSKA (reference sequence). V dropped 3 bases and J dropped 6; count of bases not matched to a gene: 5. This CDR3 region has 14 residues. The CDR3 region is CSASWQREAGELFF. The CDR3 DNA reads TGCAGTGCTAGTTGGCAGCGGGAGGCCGGGGAGCTGTTTTTT.

Remarks on this clonotype: This could be a read error, since a much larger clone is one nucleotide away. The CDR3 spells CSVDISAGNTGELLF. Here the CDR3 DNA reads TGCAGCGTGGACATAAGCGCTGGGAACACCGGGGAGCTGTTATTT. The chain carries TRBV29-1 and TRBJ2-2; D tentatively reads TRBD1 or TRBD2 (5 bases each). This CDR3 is 15 amino acids long. Germline loops: CDR1 SQVTM, CDR2 ANQGSEA.

Turning to this clonotype: A much larger clone is a single base away; this may be a read error. This chain connects TRBV6-5 to TRBJ2-7; D tentatively reads TRBD1 or TRBD2 (5 bases each). CDR1 and CDR2 from the germline V gene are MNHEY and SVGAGI. The CDR3 runs 16 residues. V was clipped by 0 bases and J by 2 bases, with 14 bases between them. Here the CDR3 DNA reads TGTGCCAGCAGTTACTCAAGAGGGGACGGCACCTACGAGCAGTACTTC. Protein: CASSYSRGDGTYEQYF.

This clonotype was seen repeatedly, ten times or more. The rearrangement uses TRBV19 and TRBJ1-2; TRBD1 agrees at 7 bases. Germline values: CDR1 LNHDA, CDR2 SQIVND (reference sequence). The CDR3 consists of 14 residues. V shed 6 bases and J 8 bases; nucleotides not matched to a gene: 12. CDR3 nucleotides: TGTGCCAGTAGCATCATTGGGACAGTTCGGGGCTACACCTTC. It specifies CASSIIGTVRGYTF.

In this sample, this clonotype turned up many times. The rearrangement links TRBV29-1 to TRBJ2-5; tentatively, D is TRBD1 (6 bases). CDR1 and CDR2 from the germline V gene are SQVTM and ANQGSEA. The CDR3 totals 13 residues. Trimming removed 8 bases at V and 5 bases at J, with 18 bases between. In nucleotides, the CDR3 is TGCAGCTTTGGTCGGACAGAGAAGGAGACCCAGTACTTC. It is translated as CSFGRTEKETQYF.

Comments on this clonotype: The conserved final phenylalanine or tryptophan is absent from the CDR3, which likely points to a read error. V is TRBV5-1 and J is TRBJ1-1, with no clear D. V lost 5 bases and J 1 base, leaving 12 bases between the germline ends. Germline assignment: CDR1 SGHRS and CDR2 YFSETQ. CDR3 length: 14 amino acids. CDR3 sequence (DNA): TGCGCCAGCAGTGATCAACCGTCGAACACTGAAGCTTTCCTT. This sequence encodes CASSDQPSNTEAFL.

There are many counts of this clonotype. The rearrangement links TRBV7-9 to TRBJ2-2, with D unresolved. Germline CDR1 reads SEHNR; CDR2 reads FQNEAQ (reference sequence). V was trimmed by 2 bases and J by 1 base, leaving 8 bases between them. This CDR3 region has 15 residues. In nucleotides, the CDR3 is TGTGCCAGCAGCTTAAGGACGGGGAACACCGGGGAGCTGTTTTTT. Amino acids: CASSLRTGNTGELFF.

The table lists this clonotype with a few counts. One base away lies a much larger clone, so this may be a sequencing read error. The chain is built from TRBV20-1 and TRBJ2-2; TRBD1 is a possible D gene (7 bases). Looked up from germline, CDR1 is DFQATT and CDR2 is SNEGSKA (reference sequence). This CDR3 is 15 amino acids long. CDR3 sequence: CSARDSQGGTAELFF. CDR3 DNA: TGCAGTGCTAGAGATAGCCAGGGGGGCACCGCGGAGCTGTTTTTT.

J is TRBJ2-5 and V is TRBV21-1; TRBD1 is taken as the D call from the table, unchecked against the DNA. TRBV21-1 is a recognized pseudogene. The length of the CDR3 is 16 residues. CDR3 residues: CASRLERDPVGETQYF. The CDR3 DNA is TGTGCCAGCAGATTGGAGAGGGACCCGGTAGGAGAGACCCAGTACTTC.

This clonotype turned up a few times. The V and J genes are TRBV6-6 and TRBJ2-3; 8 nucleotides match TRBD2. This CDR3 has 15 amino acids. The V gene's germline CDR1 is MNHNY and CDR2 SVGAGI (reference sequence). V shed 5 bases, J shed 1 base, and the junction held 5 bases outside the gene matches. The CDR3 DNA follows: TGTGCCAGCAGTCCGAGCGGGAGAGGCACAGATACGCAGTATTTT. Translated, it gives CASSPSGRGTDTQYF.

This clonotype was counted ten times or more. Since no conserved phenylalanine or tryptophan closes the CDR3, a read error is the likely cause. The DNA is omitted, as the CDR3 cannot be located on it reliably, and the CDR3 follows TCRdb's listing. V usage is TRBV6-2 or TRBV6-3 and J usage is TRBJ1-2; the table's D gene call, TRBD1, was not cross checked with the DNA. Germline V gene sequence: CDR1 MNHEY, CDR2 SVGEGT. The CDR3 spans 13 amino acids, including both terminal residues. CDR3 residues: CASRDAGDKNNLL.

For this clonotype: At one boundary the junction diverges from the germline segment, which might be a read error. The chain couples TRBV6-2 or TRBV6-3 to TRBJ2-1; 8 bases agree with TRBD2. Germline-derived CDR1 and CDR2 are MNHEY and SVGEGT. This CDR3 region has 20 residues. CDR3 DNA: TGTGCCGGCAGTTACTACAGGAGGGTAGCGGTCCCAGCGGGGGTAAATGAGCAGTTCTTC. Protein: CAGSYYRRVAVPAGVNEQFF.

There are many counts of this clonotype. The chain couples TRBV20-1 to TRBJ2-3; 9 nucleotides line up with TRBD2. Looked up from germline, CDR1 is DFQATT and CDR2 is SNEGSKA (reference sequence). Trimming at V came to 3 bases and at J to 2 bases, leaving 6 bases not matched to a gene. The CDR3 extends over 15 amino acids. CDR3 sequence reads: CSASALAGHTDTQYF. The CDR3 DNA follows: TGCAGTGCTAGTGCCCTAGCGGGACACACAGATACGCAGTATTTT.

This clonotype was recorded at least ten times. The chain joins TRBV5-1 to TRBJ2-2, with D possibly being TRBD1 (6 bases). V shed 4 bases and J shed 9 bases, with 25 bases lying between them. The germline V gene encodes CDR1 SGHRS and CDR2 YFSETQ. CDR3 length: 17 residues. CDR3 sequence: CASSPGTGTPGNRELFF. In DNA, the CDR3 is TGCGCCAGCAGCCCTGGAACCGGGACACCAGGCAATCGGGAGCTGTTTTTT.

Details on this clonotype: One end of the junction does not line up with germline, which may come from a read error. V usage is TRBV5-1 and J usage is TRBJ1-1; D gene uncertain. The CDR3 consists of 14 residues. Looked up from germline, CDR1 is SGHRS and CDR2 is YFSETQ. The CDR3 protein is CASSLVSENTGAFF. The DNA for the CDR3 is TGCGCCAGCAGCTTGGTATCGGAGAACACTGGAGCTTTCTTT. The full variable domain, completed using reference TRBV5-1 and TRBJ1-1, is KAGVTQTPRYLIKTRGQQVTLSCSPISGHRSVSWYQQTPGQGLQFLFEYFSETQRNKGNFPGRFSGRQFSNSRSEMNVSTLELGDSALYLCASSLVSENTGAFFGQGTRLTVV.

This sequence joins TRBV5-1 and TRBJ1-4; D unresolved. V shed 0 bases and J shed 8 bases, with 14 bases lying between them. This CDR3 spans 15 amino acids. CDR1 is SGHRS, CDR2 YFSETQ, per germline. The CDR3 DNA reads TGCGCCAGCAGCTTGGAGGAGGAATTCAGGGAAAAACTGTTTTTT. This gives the protein CASSLEEEFREKLFF.

This clonotype showed up just a few times. This sequence may be a read error, since a much larger clone differs from it by one base. The V and J genes are TRBV12-3 or TRBV12-4 and TRBJ2-7, with D perhaps assigned TRBD1 or TRBD2 (5 bases each). V was pared by 5 bases and J by 8 bases, with 10 bases between. There are 11 residues in the CDR3. The CDR3: CASSLGGKQYF. For the CDR3, the DNA is TGTGCCAGCAGTCTTGGGGGAAAGCAGTACTTC.

A note on this clonotype: Its ends do not fully match the called genes, so a read error is possible. The chain links TRBV28 to TRBJ2-5; D could derive from TRBD1 or TRBD2 (5 bases each). CDR3 length: 16 amino acids. Germline V gives CDR1 MDHEN, CDR2 SYDVKM. The DNA for the CDR3 is TGTGCCAGCAGTCCAATGGGGGAAAATCGTAGGGAGATCCAGTACTTC. This gives the protein CASSPMGENRREIQYF.

This clonotype was detected only once. This likely traces to a read error, being one base from a far larger clone. The chain joins TRBV7-9 to TRBJ2-7; TRBD1 might be the D (5 bases). CDR1 is SEHNR and CDR2 is FQNEAQ in the germline V gene (reference sequence). V lost 3 bases and J lost 2, with 14 bases in between. This CDR3 contains 15 residues. CDR3 sequence reads: CASSFSYDRAYEQYF. Written as DNA, the CDR3 is TGTGCCAGCAGCTTTTCATATGACAGAGCCTACGAGCAGTACTTC.

At least ten counts were recorded for this clonotype. The chain is built from TRBV10-3 and TRBJ2-7, with D possibly TRBD1 on 5 matching bases. CDR3 length: 13 residues. The germline V gene encodes CDR1 ENHRY and CDR2 SYGVKD. The V and J ends lost 2 bases and 3 bases respectively, with 8 bases between them. CDR3 region: CAISENQGYEQYF. CDR3 DNA: TGTGCCATCAGTGAGAATCAGGGCTACGAGCAGTACTTC.

Ten or more counts support this clonotype. The chain carries TRBV20-1 and TRBJ2-2; no clear D gene. Trimming took 6 bases from V and 4 from J, leaving 12 bases between them. The CDR3 is made up of 13 amino acids. Germline CDR1 and CDR2: DFQATT and SNEGSKA (reference sequence). The CDR3 DNA follows: TGCAGTGCGTTCGGACGGCCCACCGGGGAGCTGTTTTTT. Protein: CSAFGRPTGELFF.

The rearrangement links TRBV28 to TRBJ2-7; 7 bases match TRBD2. The germline gives CDR1 MDHEN, CDR2 SYDVKM. J gave up 4 bases and V 4 bases, and 4 bases lay outside the gene matches. The length of the CDR3 is 13 residues. This CDR3 is CASSSRLAYEQYF. CDR3 nucleotides: TGTGCCAGCAGTTCTAGACTAGCTTACGAGCAGTACTTC.

The sample holds many counts of this clonotype. The chain combines TRBV5-1 with TRBJ2-1; D tentatively fits TRBD1 or TRBD2 (5 bases each). CDR1 is SGHRS, CDR2 YFSETQ, per germline. The CDR3 has 15 residues. Trimming cost V 0 bases and J 4 bases, with 11 bases left between them. The CDR3 spells CASSLDPGTYNEQFF. DNA of the CDR3: TGCGCCAGCAGCTTGGACCCGGGGACGTACAATGAGCAGTTCTTC.

This clonotype was recorded at least ten times. The CDR3 DNA follows: TGTGCCAGCAGCTTAACCGGCCAGCACACTGAAGCTTTCTTT. Its translation is CASSLTGQHTEAFF. The V gene is TRBV7-3, the J gene TRBJ1-1; D is unresolved. Trimming took 0 bases from V and 3 from J, leaving 8 bases between them. CDR3 length equals 14 residues. Germline CDR1 SGHTA, CDR2 FQGTGA.

The chain combines TRBV6-2 or TRBV6-3 with TRBJ2-1, with D hard to call. V lost 7 bases and J lost 6, with 10 bases in between. Per the germline V gene, CDR1 is MNHEY and CDR2 is SVGEGT. The CDR3 totals 12 residues. DNA for the CDR3: TGTGCCAGCACCGGCCACGTCAATGAGCAGTTCTTC. As protein: CASTGHVNEQFF.

This clonotype has just a few counts. This chain uses TRBV3-1 with TRBJ1-5; D gene unclear. The germline V and J ends were trimmed by 1 base and 7 bases, with 5 bases remaining between them. CDR1 is LGHDT and CDR2 is YNNKEL in the germline V gene (reference sequence). The CDR3 totals 12 residues. The CDR3 region has the DNA TGTGCCAGCAGCCAAGCGGCACAGCCCCAGCATTTT. Translated: CASSQAAQPQHF.

This clonotype was seen ten or more times. The genes are TRBV7-3 and TRBJ2-1; TRBD1 matches 8 bases. CDR1 and CDR2 (germline): SGHTA, FQGTGA. Trimming at V came to 5 bases and at J to 0 bases, leaving 3 bases not matched to a gene. There are 15 residues in the CDR3. The CDR3 sequence is CASSLDRGSYNEQFF. In nucleotides, the CDR3 is TGTGCCAGCAGCCTCGACAGGGGCTCCTACAATGAGCAGTTCTTC.

This clonotype was counted between two and nine times. The chain uses TRBV19 and TRBJ2-4; D perhaps matches TRBD1 (5 bases). The V end lost 3 bases, the J end lost 0 bases, and 12 bases lay between the germline ends. The V gene's germline CDR1 is LNHDA and CDR2 SQIVND (reference sequence). This CDR3 has 16 residues. This CDR3 is CASSIDDRRAKNIQYF. DNA of the CDR3: TGTGCCAGTAGTATCGATGACAGAAGAGCCAAAAACATTCAGTACTTC.

This clonotype was seen at least ten times. The chain joins TRBV29-1 to TRBJ2-7, with 7 nucleotides matching TRBD2. CDR1 is SQVTM and CDR2 is ANQGSEA in the germline V gene. The ends lost 8 bases at V and 6 bases at J; junction bases unmatched: 4. The CDR3 runs to 10 residues. The CDR3 spells CSRGRGEQYF. CDR3 in DNA: TGCAGCCGGGGGAGGGGCGAGCAGTACTTC.